This entry concerns a single TCR beta chain. This sample is drawn from a study of blood T cell repertoires in COVID-19. Study context: Italy, Spain and the United States were the sources of the convalescent and acute COVID-19 samples. PBMCs, B-cell-depleted T cells, or T cells provided the cDNA or gDNA that made up the material.

Trimming took 6 bases from V and 0 from J, leaving 12 bases between them. This CDR3 has 14 residues. The V gene's germline CDR1 is MNHEY and CDR2 SVGAGI. Study processing details: How many nucleated cells were present was estimated from reference gene primer amplification. Method: immunoSEQ multiplex PCR; TCRdb's copy keeps in-frame clones and lacks some. D and trimming come from the DNA, and the V and J calls and clone size come from that table. Seen here are more than 150,000 clones, around three quarters observed once, and the top ten hold about 18%. This clonotype was obtained from a man in his fifties or sixties with active or convalescent COVID-19. Sequencing was performed on peripheral blood. The rearrangement joins TRBV6-5 to TRBJ2-7, with D maybe TRBD1 (6 bases). The CDR3 region has the DNA TGTGCCAGCAGGCCAGAACAGGGCTCCTACGAGCAGTACTTC. This gives the protein CASRPEQGSYEQYF.